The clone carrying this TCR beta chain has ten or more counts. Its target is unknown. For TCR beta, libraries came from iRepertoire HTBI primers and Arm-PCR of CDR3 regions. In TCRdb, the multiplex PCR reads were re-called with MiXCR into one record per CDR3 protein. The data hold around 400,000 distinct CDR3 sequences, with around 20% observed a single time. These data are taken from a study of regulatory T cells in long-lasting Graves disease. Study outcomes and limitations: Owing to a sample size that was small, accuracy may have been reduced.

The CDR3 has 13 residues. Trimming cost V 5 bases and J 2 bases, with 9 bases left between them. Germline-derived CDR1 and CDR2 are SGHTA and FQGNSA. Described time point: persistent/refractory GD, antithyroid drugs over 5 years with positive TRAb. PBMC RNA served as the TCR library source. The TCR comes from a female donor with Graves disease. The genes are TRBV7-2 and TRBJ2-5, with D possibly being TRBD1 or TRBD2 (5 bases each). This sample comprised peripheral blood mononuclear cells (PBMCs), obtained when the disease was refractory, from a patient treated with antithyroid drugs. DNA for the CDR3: TGTGCCAGCAGCCTCGGGGCGCAAGAGACCCAGTACTTC. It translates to CASSLGAQETQYF.